Following are 2 T cell receptor beta chains from one sample sequenced in a study of blood T cell repertoires in COVID-19. Here immunoSEQ multiplex PCR was the method, and the copy in TCRdb shows in-frame clones only, minus some. The top ten hold 1.5% to 2% of the sample, which has around 190,000 clones, roughly 86% seen once. Material for sequencing was peripheral blood. The receptor set was obtained from a man aged 18 to 29 with active or convalescent COVID-19.

The CDR3 spells CASSLAPGGSGELFF. CDR3 DNA: TGCGCCAGCAGCTTGGCCCCAGGGGGCTCCGGGGAGCTGTTTTTT. J is TRBJ2-2 and V is TRBV5-1; 8 nucleotides align to TRBD1. Germline V lookup: CDR1 SGHRS, CDR2 YFSETQ. J lost 6 bases, V lost 0 bases, and 4 bases had no gene match. CDR3 length: 15 residues.

The chain is built from TRBV5-4 and TRBJ2-1, with D perhaps TRBD1 (5 bases). This CDR3 is built from 13 residues. Germline V gene data show CDR1 as SGHNT and CDR2 as YYREEE (reference sequence). The V and J ends lost 3 bases and 4 bases respectively, with 8 bases between them. The DNA for the CDR3 is TGTGCCAGCAGCTCCCGACAGTACAATGAGCAGTTCTTC. Translated, it gives CASSSRQYNEQFF. The full variable domain, rest sourced from reference TRBV5-4 and TRBJ2-1, is ETGVTQSPTHLIKTRGQQVTLRCSSQSGHNTVSWYQQALGQGPQFIFQYYREEENGRGNFPPRFSGLQFPNYSSELNVNALELDDSALYLCASSSRQYNEQFFGPGTRLTVL.